This paragraph reports one TCR beta chain. The antigen remains unidentified. Sequencing was performed with immunoSEQ multiplex PCR; in TCRdb, only in-frame clones are kept and a portion is missing. This table has 15,000 or so clones, around 80% appearing once. This entry is derived from a study of somatic mutations in cytotoxic T cells in rheumatoid arthritis. Study-level background: Each patient's diagnosis was followed right away by a blood draw (around 32 ml EDTA), before any treatment. Purity of nearly 100% was reached when some V beta antibody-stained T-cell populations were flow-sorted, including V beta1+ cells sequenced for TCRB.

Germline CDR1 reads SGHTA; CDR2 reads FQGNSA. The germline V and J ends were trimmed by 1 base and 5 bases, with 14 bases remaining between them. The CDR3 runs to 15 residues. Whole-study findings and limits: Expanded CD8+ clones had unknown antigen targets. The top CD8+ clone topped 20% of CD8+ cells in about an eighth of the roughly 65 patients.

This TCR was recovered from an adult with rheumatoid arthritis. The V gene is TRBV7-2, the J gene TRBJ1-2; D possibly corresponds to TRBD1 (5 bases). The sequencing input was CD8+ T cells sorted from blood. The DNA of the CDR3 is TGTGCCAGCAGCTTAGGGCGGGGGTTCTCGTATGGCTACACCTTC. This translates into CASSLGRGFSYGYTF.